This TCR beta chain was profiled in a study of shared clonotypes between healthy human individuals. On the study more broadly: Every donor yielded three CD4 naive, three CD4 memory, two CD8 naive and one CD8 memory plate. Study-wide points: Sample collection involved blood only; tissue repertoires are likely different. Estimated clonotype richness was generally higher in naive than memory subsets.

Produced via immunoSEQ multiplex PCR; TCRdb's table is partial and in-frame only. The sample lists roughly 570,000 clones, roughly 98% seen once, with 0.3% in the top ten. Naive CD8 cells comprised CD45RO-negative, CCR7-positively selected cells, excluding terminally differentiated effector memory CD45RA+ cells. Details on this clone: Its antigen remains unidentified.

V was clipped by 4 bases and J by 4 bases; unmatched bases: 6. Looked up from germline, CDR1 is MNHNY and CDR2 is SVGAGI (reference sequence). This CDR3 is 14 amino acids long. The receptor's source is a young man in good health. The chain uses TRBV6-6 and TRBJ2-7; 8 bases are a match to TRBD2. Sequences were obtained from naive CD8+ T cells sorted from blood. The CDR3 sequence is CASSSTSDIYEQYF. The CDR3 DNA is TGTGCCAGCAGTTCGACTAGCGACATTTACGAGCAGTACTTC.